The T cell receptor beta chain described here comes from a study of tumor-infiltrating lymphocytes in primary liver carcinoma (dated by TCRdb to the late 2010s). Regarding the research as a whole: Hepatocellular carcinoma (four) or combined HCC and intrahepatic cholangiocarcinoma (one) was present in the five patients, who were three men and two women aged 30 to 69 years. Tumors of the five patients were stage T1-T3 N0M0 with maximum diameters of roughly 4.2 to 11 cm. Samples yielded roughly 3.65 to 7.5 million productive TCRbeta reads; read depth did not differ significantly between tissue types. For each liver tumor, the study sampled five regions along with adjacent normal tissue and blood, and applied TCRbeta repertoire sequencing, expression microarrays and whole-exome sequencing. TCRbeta repertoire sequencing covered 35 specimens from 5 patients: 25 tumor regions, 5 adjacent noncancerous liver tissues and 5 peripheral blood samples. Agilent mRNA microarray profiling was performed on the 25 tumor region samples to relate TCRbeta repertoire diversity to the local molecular phenotype. Repertoires from technical replicates were highly reproducible, with mean shared-clone rates roughly 0.87 and correlation coefficients above 0.95. Overall results and qualifications from the work: The study included only a handful of patients, and the authors note findings should be validated in a larger study. Bulk unsorted samples precluded comparing CD4+ and CD8+ T cell repertoires. Because sequencing covered only the TCR beta chain and unpaired alpha chains were not captured, true repertoire diversity is likely underestimated. A significantly larger repertoire fraction was made up by the top 250 clones in tumors than in blood (p = 0.039). Pairs of tumor regions showed greater repertoire overlap (mean about 36%) than tumor-adjacent pairs (roughly 17%) or tumor-blood pairs (approximately 15%), which is consistent with antigen-driven expansion. Just about 7.5-24% of top clones turned up in all five regions of a tumor, which suggests spatial heterogeneity among tumor-infiltrating T cells.

A constant-region primer and ProtoScript II reverse transcriptase were used to reverse-transcribe TCRbeta-specific cDNA from approximately 450 ng total RNA. The TCRbeta libraries were prepared through three rounds of nested multiplex PCR following a slightly modified ARM-PCR procedure. Multiplex TRBV1-TRBV30 forward primers and a Cbeta reverse primer were used in the first two PCR rounds, each of which was run for around 10 cycles. A final 25-cycle PCR with Deep VentR polymerase added sample barcodes and Illumina adapters. Before sequencing, amplicons of 200-500 bp were gel-purified using a QIAquick gel extraction kit. An Illumina HiSeq 2500 was used to sequence the TCRbeta amplicons, generating 250-bp paired-end reads. Turning to the authors' computational methods: Reads were quality-trimmed with Trimmomatic v0.33, and paired reads were merged with FLASH v1.2.11 to recover full CDR3 sequences. V, D and J germline segments were assigned to the rearranged TCRbeta sequences by MiGEC v1.2.1b. Clonotype statistics, along with Shannon-Wiener diversity indices, were calculated using VDJtools v1.0.0. To reduce sampling bias, subsequent analyses other than the diversity analysis used only the 250 most abundant clonotypes in each sample. TCRdb itself trimmed the public reads at Q25 with fastp, ran MiXCR and retained productive beta chains. Every entry covers one CDR3 protein and lists the most common genes and DNA from its rows. For this entry, the V and J calls and clone size follow TCRdb and not the study's own pipeline. Recorded for this sample are fewer than 110,000 distinct CDR3 sequences; 65% to 75% of them occurred a single time. Clones ranked in the top ten supply roughly an eighth of the sample.

Without any cell sorting, total RNA and DNA were extracted together from around 20-30 mg of bulk tissue using the AllPrep DNA/RNA mini kit. Between late 2015 and March 2016, 4 to 6 patients in China with histopathologically diagnosed primary liver carcinoma had surgical resection. At the time of sampling, the patients had chronic HBV infection and had not received any treatment. Five spatially separated regions were sampled per tumor: superior, inferior, left-lateral and right-lateral poles, plus the tumor centre. Histological examination found more than 80% viable tumor cells in every tumor sample. Fresh tumor and adjacent tissue pieces were bisected, with one half stored in RNAlater at -80 degrees C and the other half sent for histology. As encoded in the germline V gene, CDR1 is MNHNS while CDR2 is SASEGT. V trim: 6 bases; J trim: 1 base; unmatched bases: 8. The CDR3 spans 15 residues, from the cysteine through the phenylalanine. Just CDR3 DNA is preserved here, 45 bases in frame from base 1.

Comments on this clonotype: No antigen is known for it. Base qualities are not recorded, but no much larger clone differs from it by a single base.

The sequence joins TRBV6-1 to TRBJ2-7, with 8 bases in between that match TRBD2. This TCR came from a woman aged 55 to 70 with primary liver carcinoma and hepatitis B virus infection. Input material: liver tumor tissue from sampling region 2. In the paper's terms, the cell subset or site label means: tumor region T2, inferior pole. This receptor has the CDR3 CASSDCLAGSYEQYF. The nucleotide sequence reads as follows: TGTGCCAGCAGCGACTGTCTAGCGGGTTCCTACGAGCAGTACTTC.